This T cell receptor (beta chain) is from a study of T-cell memory formation after mild COVID-19. Study background: For the most part, TCR clusters were specific to one donor.

TCR alpha and TCR beta cDNA libraries with sample barcodes and UMIs came from 5'RACE using constant-segment primers. TCRdb itself ran the 5' RACE reads through MiXCR, one entry per CDR3 protein. Here the sample spans about 110,000 distinct CDR3 sequences, 18% being singletons. Notes on the study in general: A balance of CD4 and CD8 characterized clones contracting day 15 to 85, whereas later expanders leaned CD4+. Unconfirmed was the SARS-CoV-2 specificity of second-wave clones that peaked on day 37.

Germline V lookup: CDR1 SGHRS, CDR2 YFSETQ. The germline V and J ends were trimmed by 4 bases and 4 bases, with 6 bases remaining between them. CDR3 size: 12 residues. This clonotype appeared many times. Its antigen is not identified. This TCR derives from a man aged 18 to 30 who had mild COVID-19 (a few samples of this study predate the infection). Cell type and time point are not known. The chain employs TRBV5-1 and TRBJ2-1; no reliable D call. The specimen was PBMCs or a T cell subset sorted from them (not recorded which). CDR3 protein: CASSPGYNEQFF. The CDR3 region has the DNA TGCGCCAGCAGCCCCGGATACAATGAGCAGTTCTTC.